This TCR beta chain comes out of a study of sequential checkpoint blockade in melanoma. About the study: Arm A got nivolumab then ipilimumab; arm B the reverse, 1:1.

The V gene lost 5 bases and the J gene lost 5 bases, with 7 bases spanning the gap. Germline CDR1 is LNHDA and CDR2 is SQIVND (reference sequence). CDR3 length: 12 residues. Data came from immunoSEQ multiplex PCR; TCRdb stores just in-frame clones and leaves some out. Counted here are about 13,000 clones, 27% occurring once; the ten biggest clones make up roughly 15%. Stated treatment: randomized to nivolumab then ipilimumab (arm A) or the reverse (arm B). The chain is built from TRBV19 and TRBJ1-5; weak D call: TRBD1 (5 bases). Sequenced material: tumor tissue (inferred from file names), taken from a patient given nivolumab and ipilimumab in sequence. The source is a human donor with melanoma. The CDR3 loop is CASSLQDQPQHF. For the CDR3, the DNA is TGTGCCAGTAGTCTACAGGATCAGCCCCAGCATTTT.